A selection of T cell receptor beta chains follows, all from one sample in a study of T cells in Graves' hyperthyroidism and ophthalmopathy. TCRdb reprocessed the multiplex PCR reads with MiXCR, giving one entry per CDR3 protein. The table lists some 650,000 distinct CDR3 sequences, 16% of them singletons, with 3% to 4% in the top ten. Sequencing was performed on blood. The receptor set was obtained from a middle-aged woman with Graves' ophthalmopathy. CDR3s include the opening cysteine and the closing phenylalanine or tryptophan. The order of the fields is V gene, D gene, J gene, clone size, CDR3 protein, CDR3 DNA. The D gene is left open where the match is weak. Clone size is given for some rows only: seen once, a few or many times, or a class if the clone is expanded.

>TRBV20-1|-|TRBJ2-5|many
CSARDRSGRETQYF
TGCAGTGCTAGAGATAGGTCAGGGAGGGAGACCCAGTACTTC
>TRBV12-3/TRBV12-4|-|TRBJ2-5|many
CASSRGTEETQYF
TGTGCCAGCAGTCGTGGGACGGAAGAGACCCAGTACTTC
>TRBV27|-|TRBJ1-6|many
CASSWPGSPLHF
TGTGCCAGCAGTTGGCCTGGTTCACCCCTCCACTTT
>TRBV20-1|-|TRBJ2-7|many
CSARDPGSRALYEQYF
TGCAGTGCTAGAGACCCCGGCTCGCGGGCCCTTTACGAGCAGTACTTC
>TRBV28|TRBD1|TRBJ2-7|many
CASFGQGRLHEQYF
TGTGCCAGCTTCGGACAGGGAAGGCTCCACGAGCAGTACTTC
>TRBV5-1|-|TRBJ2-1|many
CASSLGGGAINEQFF
TGCGCCAGCAGCTTGGGAGGGGGGGCGATAAATGAGCAGTTCTTC
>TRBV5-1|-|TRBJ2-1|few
CASSFLYSGDNEQFF
TGCGCCAGCAGCTTCCTTTACTCCGGGGACAATGAGCAGTTCTTC
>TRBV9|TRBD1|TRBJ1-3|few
CASSVTGARVGNTIYF
TGTGCCAGCAGCGTAACAGGGGCCCGAGTCGGAAACACCATATATTTT
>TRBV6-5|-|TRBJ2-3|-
CASSYWGGSSSTDTQYF
TGTGCCAGCAGTTACTGGGGAGGTAGTTCTAGCACAGATACGCAGTATTTT
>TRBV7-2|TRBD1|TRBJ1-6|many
CASSYRTGGDSPLHF
TGTGCCAGCAGCTATAGGACAGGGGGAGATTCACCCCTCCACTTT
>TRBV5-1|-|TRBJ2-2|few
CASREAGVNTGELFF
TGCGCCAGCAGAGAGGCCGGGGTAAACACCGGGGAGCTGTTTTTT
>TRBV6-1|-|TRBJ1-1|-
CASSEGAGNTEAFF
TGTGCCAGCAGTGAAGGGGCGGGGAACACTGAAGCTTTCTTT
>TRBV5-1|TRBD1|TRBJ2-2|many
CASRQGNTGELFF
TGCGCCAGTCGACAGGGGAACACCGGGGAGCTGTTTTTT
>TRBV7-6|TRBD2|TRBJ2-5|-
CASSSIRLAGQTQYF
TGTGCCAGCAGCTCCATACGACTAGCAGGGCAGACCCAGTACTTC
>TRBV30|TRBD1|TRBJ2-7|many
CACRTGRGYEQYF
TGTGCCTGCCGGACAGGGAGAGGCTACGAGCAGTACTTC
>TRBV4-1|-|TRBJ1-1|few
CASSQDLVVTGTEAFF
TGCGCCAGCAGCCAAGATTTAGTAGTTACCGGCACTGAAGCTTTCTTT
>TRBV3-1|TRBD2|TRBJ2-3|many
CASSQGLAGVSSTQYF
TGTGCCAGCAGCCAAGGTCTAGCGGGGGTGTCATCTACGCAGTATTTT
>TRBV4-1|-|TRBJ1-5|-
CASSQNLGSNQPQHF
TGCGCCAGCAGCCAAAACTTGGGCAGCAATCAGCCCCAGCATTTT
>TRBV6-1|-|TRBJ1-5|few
CASSGIFSNQPQHF
TGTGCCAGCAGCGGGATTTTTAGCAATCAGCCCCAGCATTTT
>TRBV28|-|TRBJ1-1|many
CASKSDLNTEAFF
TGTGCCAGCAAGTCAGATTTGAACACTGAAGCTTTCTTT
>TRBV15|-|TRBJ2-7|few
CATSRDLASYEQYF
TGTGCCACCAGCAGAGATCTAGCGTCTTACGAGCAGTACTTC
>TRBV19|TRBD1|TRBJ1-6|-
CASSPIGTVYSPLHF
TGTGCCAGTAGTCCTATTGGGACAGTTTATTCACCCCTCCACTTT
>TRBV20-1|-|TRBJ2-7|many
CSARGKKGDEQYF
TGCAGTGCTAGAGGAAAAAAGGGGGACGAGCAGTACTTC
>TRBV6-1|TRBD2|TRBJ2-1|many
CASSQSGRGHNEQFF
TGTGCCAGCAGTCAAAGCGGGAGGGGCCACAATGAGCAGTTCTTC
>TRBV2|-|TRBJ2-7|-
CASSLQGRSYEQYF
TGTGCCAGCAGTTTACAGGGCCGCTCCTACGAGCAGTACTTC
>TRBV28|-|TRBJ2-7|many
CASSYRLARREQYF
TGTGCCAGCAGTTATCGTCTAGCTAGAAGGGAGCAGTACTTC
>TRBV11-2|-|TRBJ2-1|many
CASSLGLRGRTWEQFF
TGTGCCAGCAGCTTAGGACTACGGGGACGGACTTGGGAGCAGTTCTTC
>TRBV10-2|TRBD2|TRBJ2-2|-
CASSGTSGGRGTGELFF
TGCGCCAGCAGTGGGACTAGCGGGGGACGGGGCACCGGGGAGCTGTTTTTT
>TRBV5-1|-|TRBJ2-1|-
CASSFRSYNEQFF
TGCGCCAGCAGCTTTAGATCCTACAATGAGCAGTTCTTC
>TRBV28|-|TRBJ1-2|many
CASSSHSGRTGYTF
TGTGCCAGCAGTTCACACTCCGGACGGACGGGCTACACCTTC
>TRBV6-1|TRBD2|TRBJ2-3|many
CASSEEGLATDTQYF
TGTGCCAGCAGTGAAGAGGGACTAGCCACAGATACGCAGTATTTT
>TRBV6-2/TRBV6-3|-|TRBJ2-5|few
CASSLGASQETQYF
TGTGCCAGCAGTCTAGGGGCGTCCCAAGAGACCCAGTACTTC
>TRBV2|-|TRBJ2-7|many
CASSPQGVSSYEQYF
TGTGCCAGCAGCCCCCAAGGTGTTTCGTCCTACGAGCAGTACTTC
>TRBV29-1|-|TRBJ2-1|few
CSVVGQGAHNEQFF
TGCAGCGTTGTCGGGCAGGGAGCTCACAATGAGCAGTTCTTC
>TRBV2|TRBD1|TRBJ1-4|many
CASSPDRLYEKLFF
TGTGCCAGCTCCCCGGACAGGCTATACGAAAAACTGTTTTTT
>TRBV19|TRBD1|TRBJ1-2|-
CASSTGQGDGYTF
TGTGCCAGTAGCACCGGACAGGGGGACGGCTACACCTTC
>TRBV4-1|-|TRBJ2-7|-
CASSQEVWRAYEQYF
TGCGCCAGCAGCCAAGAAGTATGGAGGGCCTACGAGCAGTACTTC